This TCR beta chain was captured in a study of T cell responses to AZD1222 COVID-19 vaccine. Study-level points and caveats: Spike-wide vaccine-associated CD4 TCRs dominated at 160-218 and 743-854. It should be noted that donors were predominantly white British and more often female, and clonal diversity was possibly underestimated.

Method: immunoSEQ multiplex PCR; TCRdb's copy keeps in-frame clones and lacks some. The repertoire has under 250,000 clones, about 93% of them found once; the top ten carry less than 1.2%. CDR3 length: 17 residues. In regard to this clone: The antigen is not known.

The rearrangement uses TRBV12-2 and TRBJ2-3; the D call in the table, TRBD2, was not verified against the DNA. TRBV12-2 is flagged as a pseudogene. The starting material was peripheral blood, obtained on day 0 of MenACWY control vaccination. This receptor was identified in an adult in good health. This CDR3 is CASRLARGLAATDTQYF. CDR3 DNA sequence: TGTGCAAGTCGCTTAGCCCGGGGACTAGCGGCTACAGATACGCAGTATTTT.